This T cell receptor beta chain was recovered during a study of blood T cell repertoires in COVID-19. The overall study: Samples came from the United States, Italy and Spain, spanning acute and convalescent COVID-19. From T cells, B-cell-depleted T cells, or PBMCs came the material, which was cDNA or gDNA.

This clone was detected once. TCRdb keeps only in-frame clones here, not all; method: immunoSEQ multiplex PCR. The sample has approximately 270,000 clones, approximately 91% seen once; the top ten hold 1.2%. The CDR3 totals 15 residues. The V gene lost 4 bases and the J gene lost 0 bases, with 10 bases spanning the gap. The V gene's germline CDR1 is MGHRA and CDR2 YSYEKL. Sample: PBMCs or T cells enriched from blood (not recorded which). This sequence originates from a human donor in a cohort exposed to, infected with or recovered from COVID-19 (not recorded which). The donor label of this sample is uncertain. The chain couples TRBV4-1 to TRBJ2-1; D call uncertain. The CDR3 DNA reads as TGCGCCAGCAGCCCCGACAAGTTCTCCTACAATGAGCAGTTCTTC. Translating gives CASSPDKFSYNEQFF.